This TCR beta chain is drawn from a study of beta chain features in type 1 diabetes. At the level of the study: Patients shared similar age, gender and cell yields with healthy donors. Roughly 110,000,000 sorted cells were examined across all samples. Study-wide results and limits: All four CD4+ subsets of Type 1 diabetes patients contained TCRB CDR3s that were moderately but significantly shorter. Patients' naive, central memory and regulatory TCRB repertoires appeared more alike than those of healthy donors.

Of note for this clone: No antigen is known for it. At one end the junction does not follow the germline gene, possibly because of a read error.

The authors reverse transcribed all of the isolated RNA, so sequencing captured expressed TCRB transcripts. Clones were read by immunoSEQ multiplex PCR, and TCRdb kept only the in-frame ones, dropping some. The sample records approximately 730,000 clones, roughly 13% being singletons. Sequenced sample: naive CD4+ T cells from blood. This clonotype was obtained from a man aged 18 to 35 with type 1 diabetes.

The CDR3 DNA is TGCAGCGTTCTCTACAGGGGGATGAAGACTGAAGCTTTCTTT. Translation: CSVLYRGMKTEAFF. J is TRBJ1-1 and V is TRBV29-1; 8 bases map to TRBD1. The CDR3 contains 14 residues. Germline V gene sequence: CDR1 SQVTM, CDR2 ANQGSEA.